This entry describes one T cell receptor (beta chain). The count of this clone is one. The clone's antigen remains unknown. Base quality data are lacking; no much larger clone is found one base away. Library preparation used the immunoSEQ multiplex PCR assay. For the multiplex PCR, a mixture combining 60 forward primers for TCR Vbeta segments and 13 reverse primers for TCR Jbeta segments was used. Amplification of the CDR3 region of rearranged TCR beta genes was performed with a multiplex PCR assay on genomic DNA. Amplified TCR beta libraries were sequenced as 87-base-pair reads on the Illumina HiSeq System. In the original analysis: A later analysis tallied 70 million to 100 million unique TCR beta chains across the 666 repertoires, and around 9.9 million of those chains were shared by two or more donors. To remove PCR and sequencing errors, raw reads were error-corrected and collapsed into unique sequences using a nearest-neighbor algorithm that merged closely related sequences. Alignment of CDR3 sequences to IMGT reference sequences was used to assign V, D and J gene segments. Each retained sequence needed at least a six-nucleotide match to both a V gene segment and a J gene segment. A rearrangement counted as productive if the CDR3 had no stop codons and remained in frame with V and J, and every other rearrangement counted as non-productive. Following IMGT convention, CDR3 was defined as the stretch from the second conserved V-encoded cysteine to the conserved J-encoded phenylalanine. The earlier analysis of about 610 of the donors excluded any sequence lacking an unambiguous match to a single V gene segment. An earlier analysis of 587 of the donors called V segments functional above 56.7% productive rearrangements and segregating when the between-donor standard deviation exceeded 5%. A statistical classification framework was built to diagnose cytomegalovirus status from the catalog of TCR beta chain sequences. A later analysis assigned V and J genes by comparing TCR nucleotide sequences with IMGT/GENE-DB human TR gene sequences. The TCRdist pipeline was used in a later analysis to assign CDR3 sequences and most-parsimonious VDJ recombination scenarios. In a later analysis, every TCR beta chain was defined by the combination of its CDR3 amino acid sequence and its V-gene family, and reads without a unique V-gene family were dropped. A later analysis removed several hundred highly shared, low-generation-probability nucleotide sequences to deal with suspected cross-contamination and a sequencing artifact. A later analysis calculated a clonal expansion index for each public chain from normalized within-repertoire ranks of inferred template counts. Generation probabilities in a later analysis came from a VDJ recombination model fitted to out-of-frame rearrangements, and those results were checked against IGoR. A later analysis scored TCR-TCR, TCR-HLA and TCR-CMV co-occurrence with hypergeometric tests, applying a repertoire-size bias correction to TCR pairs. In a later analysis, false discovery rates were estimated by permuting HLA or CMV assignments 20 times. In a later analysis, co-occurring TCRs were grouped using DBSCAN, and TCRdist sequence similarity was added for clustering within HLA-allele-positive subsets. Co-occurrence clustering excluded repertoires with fewer than 30,000 or more than 120,000 public chains, plus five with anomalous nucleotide sharing. The immuneACCESS repertoire file appears here via TCRdb, limited to in-frame rearrangements. These files lack a portion of the clones; in checked studies, under half of the deficit traces to unresolved V genes, and the cause of the others is not known. The V and J calls and clone size are taken from that table; D and trimming were inferred from the DNA. Present in this sample are roughly 120,000 clones, approximately 80% of which were seen just once. Around 4% of the sample is held by the ten biggest clonotypes.

The cohort consisted of 650 to 850 healthy bone marrow donors. Cohort members were all nominally healthy when sampled, although unrecorded immune exposures were likely present. The donor was CMV seronegative and belonged to the group of 350 or so seronegative cohort members. Every donor gave a peripheral blood sample, and the peripheral blood mononuclear cells from that sample were used for TCR beta sequencing. Genomic DNA extraction from the blood cell samples was performed with the Qiagen DNeasy Blood Extraction Kit. These data belong to a study of cytomegalovirus exposure and HLA in healthy donors (dated by TCRdb to about 2017). Background for the entire study: In an earlier analysis of under 750 of the donors, roughly 300 Gb of sequence data and 117 million unique TCR beta sequences from 150 million to 200 million T cells were reported. Both class I and class II loci were covered by HLA typing, at four-digit resolution. The study was designed to test whether signatures of past pathogen exposure could be identified by cataloging public T cell receptors. An early release covering 500 to 750 HLA-typed donors comprised roughly 300 gigabases of sequencing data and around 86 million unique TCR sequences. The genetic ancestry cluster associated with self-reported Caucasian donors included 81% of the 300 to 400 genotyped donors. A separate validation cohort of about 110 different subjects was used in addition to the approximately 640-subject first cohort. In an earlier analysis of around 540 of the donors, high-throughput TCR beta sequencing was used to judge whether each TCR beta V gene segment behaved as functional or pseudogenic. The number of typed donors differed by locus: about 620-640 for A, B, C, DRB1 and DQB1; 500 to 550 for DQA1; some 610 for DPA1; and about 450 for DPB1. On average, roughly 250,000 unique TCR beta nucleotide sequences were sequenced per donor among 398 genotyped donors of the cohort, with roughly 20% of those sequences being non-productive. To predict cytomegalovirus infection status, the study combined high-throughput TCR immunosequencing, statistical association of individual TCRs with disease status, and machine learning. In a later analysis, previously published TCR beta repertoires from 670 or so donors were re-analyzed and high-resolution HLA genotyping was added so that TCR occurrence patterns could be studied. Rather than drawing on any new phenotypic data, the later analysis identified candidate immune exposures from TCR beta sequences and the way those sequences occurred across donors. In a later genetic analysis, genome-wide SNP genotypes for about three fifths of the roughly 670 donors were used, and that subset was treated as a discovery cohort. Every repertoire in the discovery cohort had been generated on one and the same sequencing platform. The T cell repertoires of about 700 subjects were profiled by immunosequencing and related to cytomegalovirus serostatus. Because of strong linkage in the cohort, roughly five DR-DQ haplotypes were treated as single units for association and clustering. Alongside the repertoire data, information on donor age, sex, ethnicity and CMV serostatus was compiled. Broader findings and caveats from the paper: A further reported finding was that TCR beta sequences accurately predicted the HLA-A and HLA-B alleles for most subjects in the first cohort. Strong co-occurrence of HLA alleles, especially DR and DQ, made assigning TCR associations to individual alleles difficult. The study gave a list of around 170 TCR beta chains associated with cytomegalovirus. Some IMGT-functional V segments, including TRBV6-2 and TRBV6-3, could not be distinguished by the 87-base-pair reads and were therefore excluded. In a later analysis, the rate of TCR association differed among HLA loci, with DRB1 alleles having the most associated TCRs and HLA-C alleles having the fewest. In both the original and validation cohorts, the classifier was reported to diagnose cytomegalovirus status with high specificity and sensitivity. Compared with the roughly 700-donor mean, donors in an Asian-associated ancestry cluster had fewer N-insertions in productive TCRs, according to a later genetic analysis. Linkage disequilibrium might explain the correlated functional status among segregating V segments, but an unknown experimental factor could not be excluded. Specific HLA alleles were associated with around 18,000 TCR beta sequences at a false discovery rate of 0.05 in a later analysis. This cohort had only TCR beta chains sequenced, and the lack of alpha or paired-chain data limited which features could be detected. Presence/absence analyses assumed roughly uniform sequencing depth across donors, an assumption that may not hold. According to a later analysis, most CMV-associated TCR beta chains appeared to be HLA-restricted, and the HLA associations seemed to be driven largely by CMV exposure. A few of the identified cytomegalovirus-associated TCR beta chains were confirmed in vitro to be specific for cytomegalovirus antigens. Because counts were too low, more than 15 rarely observed V segments, including chromosome 9 orphons, were left out of the earlier analysis of some 640 of the donors. The authors suggested that the approach could potentially be extended to other disease states and immunological phenotypes. An association between a missense DCLRE1C variant and V-gene and J-gene trimming of TCR beta chains was found in a later genetic analysis and replicated in an independent cohort. Immune exposure information for the cohort was limited to CMV serostatus. Across donors, most TCR sequences were observed very rarely, whereas some public TCRs were present in many individuals. A cluster of highly shared sequence variants was judged likely to represent a technical artifact of the sequencing pipeline. HLA typing was unavailable for some donors at each locus, so association tests used only the typed subset. According to a later analysis, parvovirus B19, influenza, CMV and Epstein-Barr virus appeared linked to several top co-occurrence clusters. In a later analysis, HLA-associated TCR beta chains were found to be more clonally expanded and to have lower generation probabilities than equally common non-associated chains. An earlier analysis of around 600 of the donors showed that most TCR beta V segments appeared in productive rearrangements either about 90% or about 30% of the time, which broadly matched IMGT annotations.

The germline V gene encodes CDR1 SGHVS and CDR2 FNYEAQ. The CDR3, cysteine through phenylalanine, is 18 amino acids long. Only CDR3 DNA remains: 54 bases, in frame from the first base. Trimmed from V: 5 bases; trimmed from J: 5 bases; junction bases lacking a gene match: 15. The sequence joins TRBV7-6 to TRBJ2-2; TRBD2 matches 9 bases in the middle. Sequenced sample: PBMCs. The TCR sequence derives from a woman aged 25-40 years in good health and CMV-seronegative. The nucleotide sequence is given as TGTGCCAGCAGCCTGGTGGCGGGAGGGCCTAGTGGTACCGGGGAGCTGTTTTTT. This codes for CASSLVAGGPSGTGELFF.